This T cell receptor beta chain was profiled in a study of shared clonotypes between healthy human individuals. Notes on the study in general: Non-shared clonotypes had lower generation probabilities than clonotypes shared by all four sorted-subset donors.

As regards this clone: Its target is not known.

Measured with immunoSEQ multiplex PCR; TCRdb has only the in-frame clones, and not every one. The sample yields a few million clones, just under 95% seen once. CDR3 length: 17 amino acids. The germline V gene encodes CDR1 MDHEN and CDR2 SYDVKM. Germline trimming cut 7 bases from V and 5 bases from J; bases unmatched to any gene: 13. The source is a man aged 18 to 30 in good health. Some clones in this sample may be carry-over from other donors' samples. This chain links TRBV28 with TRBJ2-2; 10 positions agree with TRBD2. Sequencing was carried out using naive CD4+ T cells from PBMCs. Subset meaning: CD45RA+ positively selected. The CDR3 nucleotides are TGTGCCAGCAAACGTCTAGCGGGAGTTGTAGGTACCGGGGAGCTGTTTTTT. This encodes CASKRLAGVVGTGELFF.